This T cell receptor beta chain was captured in a study of shared clonotypes between healthy human individuals. Findings of the study overall: Shared clonotypes: roughly 4.7% naive CD4, around 3.5% naive CD8, around 2.2% memory CD4, under 0.45% memory CD8. Memory subsets had estimated richness that was generally smaller than that of naive subsets.

This table comes from immunoSEQ multiplex PCR, and its TCRdb copy is limited to in-frame clones, with some not included. This repertoire shows about 2 million clones, about 94% found once; its top ten account for approximately 1%. Naive CD8 cells lacked CD45RO, underwent positive selection for CCR7 and left out terminally differentiated effector memory CD45RA+ cells. Only Caucasian adults living in Nashville, Tennessee served as donors. Worth noting for this clone: Its antigen is not identified.

V lost 7 bases and J lost 1, with 14 bases in between. The CDR3 is made up of 15 amino acids. Germline values: CDR1 SGHVS, CDR2 FNYEAQ. The sequencing sample was made of naive CD8+ T cells sorted from blood. The V and J genes are TRBV7-6 and TRBJ2-1; no clear D gene. This sequence originates from a man aged 18 to 29 in good health. The CDR3 reads CASIPRADSYNEQFF. The CDR3 nucleotides are TGTGCCAGCATCCCCCGGGCTGATTCCTACAATGAGCAGTTCTTC.